This T cell receptor (beta chain) originates from a study of cytomegalovirus exposure and HLA in healthy donors. Study outcomes and limitations: Another analysis was done later, and it associated approximately 18,000 TCR beta sequences with HLA alleles at 0.05 false discovery rate. It is likely that the observed cluster of highly shared sequence variants was a sequencing artifact. An Asian-associated ancestry cluster reportedly showed fewer N-insertions than the approximately 620-donor mean in a later analysis. A link between a missense DCLRE1C variant and TCR beta V- and J-gene trimming emerged from a later analysis.

The PCR made use of 60 Vbeta and 13 Jbeta primers. Using immunoSEQ multiplex PCR, the repertoire was profiled, and TCRdb retains in-frame clones only, with some absent. The sample yields approximately 220,000 clones, 65% to 80% seen once. On this clone: Its cognate antigen is unknown.

The CDR3 consists of 14 residues. Trimming removed 8 bases at V and 5 bases at J, with 18 bases between. The germline CDR1 and CDR2 sequences are SEHNR and FQNEAQ (reference sequence). The TCR sequence derives from a man in his forties in good health and CMV-seronegative. The V gene is TRBV7-9, the J gene TRBJ1-2, with no clear D. The sample comprised PBMCs. The CDR3 sequence is CASRAPVPSYGYTF. The CDR3 DNA reads as TGTGCCAGCCGCGCCCCGGTACCCTCATATGGCTACACCTTC.